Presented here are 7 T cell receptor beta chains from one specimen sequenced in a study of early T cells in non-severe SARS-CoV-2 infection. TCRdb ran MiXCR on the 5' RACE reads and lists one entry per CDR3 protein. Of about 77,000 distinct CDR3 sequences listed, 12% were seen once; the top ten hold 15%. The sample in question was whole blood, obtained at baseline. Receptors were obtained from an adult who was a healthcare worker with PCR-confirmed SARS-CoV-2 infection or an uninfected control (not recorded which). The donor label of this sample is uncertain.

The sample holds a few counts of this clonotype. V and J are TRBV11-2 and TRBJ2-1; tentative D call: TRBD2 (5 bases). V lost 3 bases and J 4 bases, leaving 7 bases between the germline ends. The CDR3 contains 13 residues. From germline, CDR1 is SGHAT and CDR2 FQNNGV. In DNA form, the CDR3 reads TGTGCCAGCAGCTTGCCGGGGTACAATGAGCAGTTCTTC. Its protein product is CASSLPGYNEQFF.

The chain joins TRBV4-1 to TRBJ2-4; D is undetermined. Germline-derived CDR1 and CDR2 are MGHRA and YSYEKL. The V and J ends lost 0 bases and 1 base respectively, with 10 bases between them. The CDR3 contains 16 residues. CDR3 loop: CASSQEHPGAKNIQYF. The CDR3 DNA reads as TGCGCCAGCAGCCAAGAGCACCCTGGGGCCAAAAACATTCAGTACTTC.

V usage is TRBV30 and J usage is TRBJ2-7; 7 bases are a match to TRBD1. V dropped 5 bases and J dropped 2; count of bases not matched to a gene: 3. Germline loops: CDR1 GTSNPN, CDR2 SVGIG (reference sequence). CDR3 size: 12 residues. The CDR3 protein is CAWGDSAYEQYF. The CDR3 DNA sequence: TGTGCCTGGGGGGACAGCGCCTACGAGCAGTACTTC.

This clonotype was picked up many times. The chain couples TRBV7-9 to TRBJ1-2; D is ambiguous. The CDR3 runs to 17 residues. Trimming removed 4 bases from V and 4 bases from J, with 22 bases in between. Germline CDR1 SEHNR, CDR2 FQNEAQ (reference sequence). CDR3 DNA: TGTGCCAGCAGCTCCCACCTCCGATCCGTCTATAGCTATGGCTACACCTTC. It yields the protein CASSSHLRSVYSYGYTF.

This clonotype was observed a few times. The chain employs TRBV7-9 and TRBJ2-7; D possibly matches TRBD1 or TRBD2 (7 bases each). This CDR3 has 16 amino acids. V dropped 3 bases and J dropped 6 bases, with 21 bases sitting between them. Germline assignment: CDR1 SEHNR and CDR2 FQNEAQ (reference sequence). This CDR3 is CASSFGGQRGSLEQYF. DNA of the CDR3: TGTGCCAGCAGCTTTGGGGGACAGCGGGGCTCCCTCGAGCAGTACTTC.

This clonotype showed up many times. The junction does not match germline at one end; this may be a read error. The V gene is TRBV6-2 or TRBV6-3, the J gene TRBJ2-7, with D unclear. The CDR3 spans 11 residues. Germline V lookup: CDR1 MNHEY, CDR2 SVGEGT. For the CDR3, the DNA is TGTGCCAGCAGTGCCTCCTTCGAGCAGTACTTC. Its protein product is CASSASFEQYF.

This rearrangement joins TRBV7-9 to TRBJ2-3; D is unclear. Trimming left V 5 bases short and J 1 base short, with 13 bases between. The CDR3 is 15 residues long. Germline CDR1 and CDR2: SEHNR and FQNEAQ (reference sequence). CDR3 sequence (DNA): TGTGCCAGCAGCCCAGGTTTGGTCGGCACAGATACGCAGTATTTT. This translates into CASSPGLVGTDTQYF.